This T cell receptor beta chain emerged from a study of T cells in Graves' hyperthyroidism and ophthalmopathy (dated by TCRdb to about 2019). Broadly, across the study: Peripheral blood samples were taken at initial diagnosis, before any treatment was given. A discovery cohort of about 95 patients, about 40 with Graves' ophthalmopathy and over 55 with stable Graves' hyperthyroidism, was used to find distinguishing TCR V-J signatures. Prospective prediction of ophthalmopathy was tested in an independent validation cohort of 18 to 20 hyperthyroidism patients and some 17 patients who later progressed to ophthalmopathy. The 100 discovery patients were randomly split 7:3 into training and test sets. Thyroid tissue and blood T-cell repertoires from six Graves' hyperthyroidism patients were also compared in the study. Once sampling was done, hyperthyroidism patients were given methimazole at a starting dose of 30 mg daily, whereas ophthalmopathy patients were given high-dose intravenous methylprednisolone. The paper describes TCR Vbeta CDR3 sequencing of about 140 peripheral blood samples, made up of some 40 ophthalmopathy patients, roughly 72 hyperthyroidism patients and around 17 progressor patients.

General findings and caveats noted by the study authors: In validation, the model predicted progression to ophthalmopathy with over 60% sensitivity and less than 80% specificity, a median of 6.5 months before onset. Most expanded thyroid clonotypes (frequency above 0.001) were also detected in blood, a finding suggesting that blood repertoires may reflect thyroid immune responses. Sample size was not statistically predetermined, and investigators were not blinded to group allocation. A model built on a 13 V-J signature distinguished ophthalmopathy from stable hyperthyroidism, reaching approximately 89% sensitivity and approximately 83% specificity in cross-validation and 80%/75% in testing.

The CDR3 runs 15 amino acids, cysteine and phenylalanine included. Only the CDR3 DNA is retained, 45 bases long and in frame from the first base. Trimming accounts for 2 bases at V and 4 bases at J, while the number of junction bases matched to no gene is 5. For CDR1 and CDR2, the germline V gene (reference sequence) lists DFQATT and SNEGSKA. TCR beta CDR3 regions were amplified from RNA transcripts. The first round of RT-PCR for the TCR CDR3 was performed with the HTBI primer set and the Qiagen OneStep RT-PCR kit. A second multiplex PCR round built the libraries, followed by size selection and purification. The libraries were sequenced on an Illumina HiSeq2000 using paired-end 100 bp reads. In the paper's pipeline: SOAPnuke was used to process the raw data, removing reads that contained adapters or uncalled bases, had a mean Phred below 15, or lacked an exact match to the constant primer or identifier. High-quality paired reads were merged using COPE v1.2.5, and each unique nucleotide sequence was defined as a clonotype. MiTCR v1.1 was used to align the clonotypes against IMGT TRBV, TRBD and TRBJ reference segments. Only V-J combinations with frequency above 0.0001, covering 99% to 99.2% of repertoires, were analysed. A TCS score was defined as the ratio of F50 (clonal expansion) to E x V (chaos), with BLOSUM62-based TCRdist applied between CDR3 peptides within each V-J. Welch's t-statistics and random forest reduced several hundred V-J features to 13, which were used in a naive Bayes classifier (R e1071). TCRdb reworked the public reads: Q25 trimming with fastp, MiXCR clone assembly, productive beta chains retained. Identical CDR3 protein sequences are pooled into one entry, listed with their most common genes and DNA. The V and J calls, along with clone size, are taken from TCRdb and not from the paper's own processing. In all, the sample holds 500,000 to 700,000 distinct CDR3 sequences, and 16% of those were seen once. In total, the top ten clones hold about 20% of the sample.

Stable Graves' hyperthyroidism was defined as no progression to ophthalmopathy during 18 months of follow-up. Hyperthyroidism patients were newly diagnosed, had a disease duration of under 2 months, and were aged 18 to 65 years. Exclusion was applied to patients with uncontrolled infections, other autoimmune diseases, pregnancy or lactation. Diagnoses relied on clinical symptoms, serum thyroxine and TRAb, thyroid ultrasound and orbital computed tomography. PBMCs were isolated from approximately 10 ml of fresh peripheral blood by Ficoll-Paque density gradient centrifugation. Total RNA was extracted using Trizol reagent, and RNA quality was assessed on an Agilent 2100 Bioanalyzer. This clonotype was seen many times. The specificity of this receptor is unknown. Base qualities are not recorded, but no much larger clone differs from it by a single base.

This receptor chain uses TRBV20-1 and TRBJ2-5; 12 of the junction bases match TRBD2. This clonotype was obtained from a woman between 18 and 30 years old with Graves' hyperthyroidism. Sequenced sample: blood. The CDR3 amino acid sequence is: CSARWTSGVGETQYF. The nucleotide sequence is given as TGCAGTGCTAGATGGACTAGCGGGGTAGGAGAGACCCAGTACTTC.